This is a list of T cell receptor beta chains from one sample in a study of immune evolution from preneoplasia to lung adenocarcinoma. Assay used: immunoSEQ multiplex PCR; TCRdb lists only in-frame clones, some missing. The sample lists roughly 3,000 clones, about 75% occurring once. Sequenced sample: FFPE lung adenocarcinoma in situ tissue. All receptors come from a person between 55 and 80 years old with lung adenocarcinoma. CDR3s include the opening cysteine and the closing phenylalanine or tryptophan. A D gene is named only where the DNA matches it firmly. Only part of the rows carry a size: once, few, many, or a class if the clone is expanded.

cdr3_length: 11
v_call: TRBV20-1
j_call: TRBJ1-2
clone_size: NA
d_call: NA
cdr3_nt: TGCAGTGCCGACCACAACTATGGCTACACCTTC
cdr3_aa: CSADHNYGYTF

cdr3_length: 15
v_call: TRBV29-1
j_call: TRBJ2-3
clone_size: NA
d_call: NA
cdr3_nt: TGCAGCGTGCCACGGGTGGGGGGAAACACAGATACGCAGTATTTT
cdr3_aa: CSVPRVGGNTDTQYF

cdr3_length: 16
v_call: TRBV18
j_call: TRBJ2-4
clone_size: NA
d_call: TRBD1
cdr3_nt: TGTGCCAGCTCACCGGGACAGGGGATACCTATTGGCATTCAGTACTTC
cdr3_aa: CASSPGQGIPIGIQYF

cdr3_length: 15
v_call: TRBV7-2
j_call: TRBJ2-2
clone_size: NA
d_call: TRBD1
cdr3_nt: TGTGCCAGCAGCCAGGGGGACAGGGCAGGCGGGGAGCTGTTTTTT
cdr3_aa: CASSQGDRAGGELFF

cdr3_length: 14
v_call: TRBV7-9
j_call: TRBJ1-2
clone_size: NA
d_call: TRBD1
cdr3_nt: TGTGCCAGCACCAATCATCAGGGGGCCTCTGGCTACACCTTC
cdr3_aa: CASTNHQGASGYTF

cdr3_length: 16
v_call: TRBV4-3
j_call: TRBJ2-3
clone_size: NA
d_call: TRBD2
cdr3_nt: TGCGCCAGCAGCCAAGGACTAGCGGGGGGCACAGATACGCAGTATTTT
cdr3_aa: CASSQGLAGGTDTQYF

cdr3_length: 13
v_call: TRBV28
j_call: TRBJ2-7
clone_size: NA
d_call: TRBD1
cdr3_nt: TGTGCCAGCAGATCGGCAGGGGGATACGAGCAGTACTTC
cdr3_aa: CASRSAGGYEQYF

cdr3_length: 14
v_call: TRBV30
j_call: TRBJ2-5
clone_size: NA
d_call: NA
cdr3_nt: TGTGCCTGCGGGACCCATGGATTACAAGAGACCCAGTACTTC
cdr3_aa: CACGTHGLQETQYF

cdr3_length: 13
v_call: TRBV2
j_call: TRBJ2-7
clone_size: NA
d_call: TRBD1
cdr3_nt: TGTGCCAGCATGCGGGACAGGGACTACGAGCAGTACTTC
cdr3_aa: CASMRDRDYEQYF

cdr3_length: 14
v_call: TRBV19
j_call: TRBJ2-7
clone_size: NA
d_call: TRBD1
cdr3_nt: TGTGCCAGTAGATCCGGGACAGGGATCGACGAGCAGTACTTC
cdr3_aa: CASRSGTGIDEQYF

cdr3_length: 16
v_call: TRBV5-1
j_call: TRBJ1-1
clone_size: few
d_call: TRBD1
cdr3_nt: TGCGCCAGCAGATATGCCCCGGGACAGATGAACACTGAAGCTTTCTTT
cdr3_aa: CASRYAPGQMNTEAFF

cdr3_length: 18
v_call: TRBV10-1
j_call: TRBJ2-3
clone_size: NA
d_call: NA
cdr3_nt: TGCGCCAGCAGCCCCGCAAAGGTTGGGCTAGCGTTTTATCATACGCAGTATTTT
cdr3_aa: CASSPAKVGLAFYHTQYF

cdr3_length: 14
v_call: TRBV19
j_call: TRBJ2-5
clone_size: few
d_call: NA
cdr3_nt: TGTGCCAGTAGTCAACAGGGATTCCAAGAGACCCAGTACTTC
cdr3_aa: CASSQQGFQETQYF

cdr3_length: 15
v_call: TRBV6-5
j_call: TRBJ1-6
clone_size: few
d_call: NA
cdr3_nt: TGTGCCAGCAGACTCGAACAGAACCTTAATTCACCCCTCCACTTT
cdr3_aa: CASRLEQNLNSPLHF

cdr3_length: 14
v_call: TRBV19
j_call: TRBJ2-1
clone_size: few
d_call: NA
cdr3_nt: TGTGCCAGTCGACAGGAATTTCCCATCAATGAGCAGTTCTTC
cdr3_aa: CASRQEFPINEQFF

cdr3_length: 15
v_call: TRBV6-5
j_call: TRBJ2-7
clone_size: NA
d_call: TRBD1
cdr3_nt: TGTGCCAGCGGGCCTCTGGGGACAGTTGGTCACGAGCAGTACTTC
cdr3_aa: CASGPLGTVGHEQYF

cdr3_length: 16
v_call: TRBV5-4
j_call: TRBJ2-6
clone_size: few
d_call: NA
cdr3_nt: TGTGCCAGCAGCTTGGGTGGACCAGGTGGGGCCAACGTCCTGACTTTC
cdr3_aa: CASSLGGPGGANVLTF

cdr3_length: 17
v_call: TRBV7-8
j_call: TRBJ1-5
clone_size: NA
d_call: TRBD1
cdr3_nt: TGTGCCAGCAGCTCAGGGGGCTACCGGGATAGCAATCAGCCCCAGCATTTT
cdr3_aa: CASSSGGYRDSNQPQHF

cdr3_length: 15
v_call: TRBV7-6
j_call: TRBJ1-4
clone_size: NA
d_call: TRBD1
cdr3_nt: TGTGCCAGCAGCAGGGGGACAGGGGTGAGGGAAAAACTGTTTTTT
cdr3_aa: CASSRGTGVREKLFF

cdr3_length: 16
v_call: TRBV4-1
j_call: TRBJ1-1
clone_size: once
d_call: NA
cdr3_nt: TGCGCCAGCAGCCAAGTTTTTCCCAGGCCGAACACTGAAGCTTTCTTT
cdr3_aa: CASSQVFPRPNTEAFF

cdr3_length: 15
v_call: TRBV6-6
j_call: TRBJ2-5
clone_size: NA
d_call: NA
cdr3_nt: TGTGCCAGCACACCCAGTGGGGGCGCAATAGAGACCCAGTACTTC
cdr3_aa: CASTPSGGAIETQYF

cdr3_length: 18
v_call: TRBV19
j_call: TRBJ1-5
clone_size: few
d_call: NA
cdr3_nt: TGTGCCAGTAGTATTGGTTGGCGATTGACTATGGGCAATCAGCCCCAGCATTTT
cdr3_aa: CASSIGWRLTMGNQPQHF

cdr3_length: 15
v_call: TRBV4-3
j_call: TRBJ2-1
clone_size: once
d_call: NA
cdr3_nt: TGCGCCAGCAGCCAAGAACCCGATAGCTACAATGAGCAGTTCTTC
cdr3_aa: CASSQEPDSYNEQFF

cdr3_length: 12
v_call: TRBV28
j_call: TRBJ2-5
clone_size: NA
d_call: NA
cdr3_nt: TGTGCCAGCAGCCCAGGGTTGGAGACCCAGTACTTC
cdr3_aa: CASSPGLETQYF

cdr3_length: 15
v_call: TRBV6-5
j_call: TRBJ2-6
clone_size: NA
d_call: NA
cdr3_nt: TGTGCCAGCAGTTCGCCAGCCTCTGGGGCCAACGTCCTGACTTTC
cdr3_aa: CASSSPASGANVLTF

cdr3_length: 13
v_call: TRBV5-5
j_call: TRBJ1-5
clone_size: NA
d_call: NA
cdr3_nt: TGTGCCAGCAGCATCTGGGACAATCAGCCCCAGCATTTT
cdr3_aa: CASSIWDNQPQHF

cdr3_length: 15
v_call: TRBV7-3
j_call: TRBJ2-1
clone_size: NA
d_call: TRBD2
cdr3_nt: TGTGCCAGCAGCTTAGGGCGGGGGACCTACAATGAGCAGTTCTTC
cdr3_aa: CASSLGRGTYNEQFF

cdr3_length: 14
v_call: TRBV11-2
j_call: TRBJ2-5
clone_size: NA
d_call: NA
cdr3_nt: TGTGCCAGCACTGTTGCCGGGACAATAGAGACCCAGTACTTC
cdr3_aa: CASTVAGTIETQYF

cdr3_length: 14
v_call: TRBV5-6
j_call: TRBJ2-5
clone_size: NA
d_call: TRBD1
cdr3_nt: TGTGCCAGCAGTCTACAGGGGGTCCCAGAGACCCAGTACTTC
cdr3_aa: CASSLQGVPETQYF

cdr3_length: 15
v_call: TRBV2
j_call: TRBJ2-5
clone_size: NA
d_call: TRBD1
cdr3_nt: TGTGCCAGCAGGCCCGACAGGGGCGGCGGGGAGACCCAGTACTTC
cdr3_aa: CASRPDRGGGETQYF

cdr3_length: 15
v_call: TRBV5-1
j_call: TRBJ2-7
clone_size: NA
d_call: TRBD2
cdr3_nt: TGCGCCAGCAGCCCAACTAGCGGGGGGAACCACGAGCAGTACTTC
cdr3_aa: CASSPTSGGNHEQYF

cdr3_length: 11
v_call: TRBV30
j_call: TRBJ2-7
clone_size: NA
d_call: NA
cdr3_nt: TGTGCCTGGAGTGTTATGGACGAGCAGTACTTC
cdr3_aa: CAWSVMDEQYF

cdr3_length: 16
v_call: TRBV5-8
j_call: TRBJ2-6
clone_size: NA
d_call: TRBD1
cdr3_nt: TGTGCCAGCAGCTTCCAGGGGGCGGTAGGGGCCAACGTCCTGACTTTC
cdr3_aa: CASSFQGAVGANVLTF

cdr3_length: 15
v_call: TRBV5-1
j_call: TRBJ1-1
clone_size: NA
d_call: NA
cdr3_nt: TGCGCCAGCAGCGTAATACAGGGAGCGAACACTGAAGCTTTCTTT
cdr3_aa: CASSVIQGANTEAFF

cdr3_length: 14
v_call: TRBV19
j_call: TRBJ1-1
clone_size: NA
d_call: NA
cdr3_nt: TGTGCCAGTAGTATTGGACAGCCGAACACTGAAGCTTTCTTT
cdr3_aa: CASSIGQPNTEAFF

cdr3_length: 15
v_call: TRBV4-1
j_call: TRBJ2-7
clone_size: NA
d_call: NA
cdr3_nt: TGCGCCAGCAGCCAAAGGGACACCGAAGTCTACGAGCAGTACTTC
cdr3_aa: CASSQRDTEVYEQYF